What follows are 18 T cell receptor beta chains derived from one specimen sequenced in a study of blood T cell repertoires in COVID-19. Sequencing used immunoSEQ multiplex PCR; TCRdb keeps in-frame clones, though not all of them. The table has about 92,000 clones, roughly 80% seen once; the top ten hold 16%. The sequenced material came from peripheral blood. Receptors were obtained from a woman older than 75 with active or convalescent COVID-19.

DNA for the CDR3: TGTGCCAGCAGCTTGGATACAGTTCCATATGGCTACACCTTC. It encodes CASSLDTVPYGYTF. The chain has TRBV5-4 and TRBJ1-2; D remains unclear. In germline, CDR1 is SGHNT, CDR2 YYREEE (reference sequence). The V end lost 0 bases, the J end lost 5 bases, and 11 bases lay between the germline ends. The CDR3 has 14 residues.

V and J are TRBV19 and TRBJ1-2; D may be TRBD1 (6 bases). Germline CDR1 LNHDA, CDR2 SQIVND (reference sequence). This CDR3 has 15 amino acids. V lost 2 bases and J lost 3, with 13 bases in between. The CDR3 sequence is CASSISTGPYYGYTF. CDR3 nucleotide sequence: TGTGCCAGTAGTATATCGACAGGTCCTTACTATGGCTACACCTTC.

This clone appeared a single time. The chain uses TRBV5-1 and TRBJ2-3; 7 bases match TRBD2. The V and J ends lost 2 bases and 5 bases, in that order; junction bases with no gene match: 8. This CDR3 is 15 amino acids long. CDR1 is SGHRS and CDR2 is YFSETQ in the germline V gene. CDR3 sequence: CASSLSAGAGDTQYF. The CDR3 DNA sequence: TGCGCCAGCAGCTTATCGGCGGGAGCGGGAGATACGCAGTATTTT.

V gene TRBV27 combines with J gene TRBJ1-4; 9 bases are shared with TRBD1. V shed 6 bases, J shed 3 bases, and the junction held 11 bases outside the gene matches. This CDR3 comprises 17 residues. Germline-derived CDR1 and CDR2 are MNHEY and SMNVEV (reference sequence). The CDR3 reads CASSPQGQGHPNEKLFF. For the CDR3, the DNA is TGTGCCAGCAGCCCTCAGGGACAGGGTCACCCTAATGAAAAACTGTTTTTT.

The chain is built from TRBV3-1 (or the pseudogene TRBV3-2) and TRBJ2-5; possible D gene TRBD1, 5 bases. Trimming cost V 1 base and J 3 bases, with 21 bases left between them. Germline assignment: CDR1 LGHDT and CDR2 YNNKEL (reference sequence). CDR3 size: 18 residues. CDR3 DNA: TGTGCCAGCAGCCAAGGTGAAGGCAGGACGTTGGACAAAGAGACCCAGTACTTC. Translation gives CASSQGEGRTLDKETQYF.

Here the CDR3 reads CASSPSGGETQYF. The CDR3 DNA reads as TGTGCCAGCAGCCCCTCGGGAGGAGAGACCCAGTACTTC. This chain connects TRBV5-4 to TRBJ2-5; TRBD2 matches at 7 bases. The CDR3 length is 13 residues. Losses at the gene ends were 4 bases for V and 4 bases for J; bases not matched to a gene: 4. Germline assignment: CDR1 SGHNT and CDR2 YYREEE (reference sequence).

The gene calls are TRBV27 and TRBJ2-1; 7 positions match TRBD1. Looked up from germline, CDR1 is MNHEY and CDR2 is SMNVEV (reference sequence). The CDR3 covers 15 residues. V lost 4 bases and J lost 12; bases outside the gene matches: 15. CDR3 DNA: TGTGCCAGCAGTTCCACAGGGGAATCACCCCCCCGGCAGTTCTTC. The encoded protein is CASSSTGESPPRQFF.

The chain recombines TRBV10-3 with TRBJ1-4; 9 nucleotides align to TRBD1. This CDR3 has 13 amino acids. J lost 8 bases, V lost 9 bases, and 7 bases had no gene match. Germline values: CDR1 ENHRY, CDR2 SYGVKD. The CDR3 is CAIRGQGSEKLFF. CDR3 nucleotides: TGTGCCATTCGGGGACAGGGATCGGAAAAACTGTTTTTT.

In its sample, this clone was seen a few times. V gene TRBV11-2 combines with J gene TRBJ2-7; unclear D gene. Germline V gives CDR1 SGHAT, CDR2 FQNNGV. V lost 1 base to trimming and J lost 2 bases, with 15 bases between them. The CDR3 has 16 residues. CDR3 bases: TGTGCCAGCAGCTTAGCCCCCCCGAACTTGGCCTACGAGCAGTACTTC. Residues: CASSLAPPNLAYEQYF.

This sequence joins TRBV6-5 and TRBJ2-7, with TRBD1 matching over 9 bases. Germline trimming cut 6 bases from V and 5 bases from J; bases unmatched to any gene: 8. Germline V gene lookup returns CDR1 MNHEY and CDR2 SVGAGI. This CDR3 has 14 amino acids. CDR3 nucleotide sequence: TGTGCCAGCAGACCTTCGGGACAGGGCAACGAGCAGTACTTC. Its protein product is CASRPSGQGNEQYF.

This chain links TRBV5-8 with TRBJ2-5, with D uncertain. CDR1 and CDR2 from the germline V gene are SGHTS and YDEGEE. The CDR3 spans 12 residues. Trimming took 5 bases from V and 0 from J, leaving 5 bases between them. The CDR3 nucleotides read TGTGCCAGCAGTCCGTACCAAGAGACCCAGTACTTC. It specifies CASSPYQETQYF. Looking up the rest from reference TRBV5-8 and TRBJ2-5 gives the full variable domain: EAGVTQSPTHLIKTRGQQATLRCSPISGHTSVYWYQQALGLGLQFLLWYDEGEERNRGNFPPRFSGRQFPNYSSELNVNALELEDSALYLCASSPYQETQYFGPGTRLLVL.

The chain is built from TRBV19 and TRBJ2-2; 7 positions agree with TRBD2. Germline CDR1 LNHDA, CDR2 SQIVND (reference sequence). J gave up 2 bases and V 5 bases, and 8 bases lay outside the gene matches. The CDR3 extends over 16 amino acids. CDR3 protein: CASSAWGGLNTGELFF. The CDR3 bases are TGTGCCAGTAGTGCTTGGGGGGGACTCAACACCGGGGAGCTGTTTTTT.

The CDR3 region has the DNA TGTGCCAGCAGCTCCTCGGATGGGGAGGATACGCAGTATTTT. Translation: CASSSSDGEDTQYF. The chain carries TRBV11-3 and TRBJ2-3; maybe TRBD2 (5 bases). V dropped 4 bases and J dropped 6 bases, with 14 bases sitting between them. Germline values: CDR1 SGHNT, CDR2 YENEEA. The CDR3 is 14 amino acids.

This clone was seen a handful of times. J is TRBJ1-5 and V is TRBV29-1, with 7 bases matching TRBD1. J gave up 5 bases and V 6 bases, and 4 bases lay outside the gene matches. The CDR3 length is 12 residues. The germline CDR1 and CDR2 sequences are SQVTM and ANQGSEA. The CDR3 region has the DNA TGCAGCGTACGACAGGGAGATCAGCCCCAGCATTTT. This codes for CSVRQGDQPQHF.

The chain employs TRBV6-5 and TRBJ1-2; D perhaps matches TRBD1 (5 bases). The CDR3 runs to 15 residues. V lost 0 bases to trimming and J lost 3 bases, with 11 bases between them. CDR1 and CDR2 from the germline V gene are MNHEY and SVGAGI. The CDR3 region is CASSYSGGAHYGYTF. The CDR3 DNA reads TGTGCCAGCAGTTACTCGGGAGGGGCGCACTATGGCTACACCTTC.

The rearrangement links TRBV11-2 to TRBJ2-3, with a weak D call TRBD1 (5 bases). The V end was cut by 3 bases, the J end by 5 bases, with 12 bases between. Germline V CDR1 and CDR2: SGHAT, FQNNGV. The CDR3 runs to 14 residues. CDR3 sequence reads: CASSFTGVRDTQYF. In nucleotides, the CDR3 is TGTGCCAGCAGCTTCACAGGTGTACGAGATACGCAGTATTTT.

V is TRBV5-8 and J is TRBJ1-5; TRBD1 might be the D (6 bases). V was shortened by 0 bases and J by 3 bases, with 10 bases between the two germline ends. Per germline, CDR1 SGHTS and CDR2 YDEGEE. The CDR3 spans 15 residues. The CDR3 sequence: CASSLEQGYNQPQHF. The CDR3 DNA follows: TGTGCCAGCAGCTTGGAACAGGGATACAATCAGCCCCAGCATTTT.

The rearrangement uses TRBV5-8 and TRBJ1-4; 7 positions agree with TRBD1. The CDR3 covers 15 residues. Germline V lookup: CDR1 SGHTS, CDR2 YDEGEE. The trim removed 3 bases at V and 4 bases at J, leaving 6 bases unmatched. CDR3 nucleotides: TGTGCCAGCAGCTCTACAGGGGACGGTAATGAAAAACTGTTTTTT. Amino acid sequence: CASSSTGDGNEKLFF.